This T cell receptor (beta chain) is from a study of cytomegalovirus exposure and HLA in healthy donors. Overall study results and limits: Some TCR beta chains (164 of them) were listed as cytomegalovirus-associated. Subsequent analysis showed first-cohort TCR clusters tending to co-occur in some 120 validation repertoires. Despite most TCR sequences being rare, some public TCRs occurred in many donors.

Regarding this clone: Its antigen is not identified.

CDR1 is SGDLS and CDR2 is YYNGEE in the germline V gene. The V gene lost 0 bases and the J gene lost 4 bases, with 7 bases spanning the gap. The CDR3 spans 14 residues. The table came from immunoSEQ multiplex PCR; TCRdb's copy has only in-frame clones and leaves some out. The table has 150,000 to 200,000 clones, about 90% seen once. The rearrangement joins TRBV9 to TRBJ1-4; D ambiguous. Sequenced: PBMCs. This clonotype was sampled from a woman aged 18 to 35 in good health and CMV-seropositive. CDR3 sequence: CASSVGHLNEKLFF. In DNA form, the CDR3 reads TGTGCCAGCAGCGTAGGGCACCTTAATGAAAAACTGTTTTTT.